Included here is one T cell receptor (beta chain) sequence, with context. The CDR3 end falls 3 residues outside the read, so it is completed with the germline J gene. Germline CDR1 and CDR2: SGHVS and FQNEAQ. The CDR3 sequence is 16 residues long. After removal of 5 bases from V and 0 bases from J, the junction contained 3 bases not matched to a gene. The sample comes from a study of T cells in women clearing cervical HPV infection. TCRdb keeps only in-frame clones here, not all; method: immunoSEQ multiplex PCR. This sample contains over 25,000 clones. This clonotype originated in a woman aged 18 to 75 with a cervical HPV16 infection that either progressed to CIN3+ or cleared (not recorded which). The J gene is TRBJ2-2, the V gene TRBV7-8, with TRBD1 identical over 10 bases. The sample consisted of blood buffy coat. The CDR3 protein is CASSGGQGSNTGELFF. The sequenced CDR3 bases are TGTGCCAGCAGCGGGGGACAGGGGTCGAACACCGGGGAG. The variable domain in full, completed from reference TRBV7-8 and TRBJ2-2, reads GAGVSQSPRYKVAKRGQDVALRCDPISGHVSLFWYQQALGQGPEFLTYFQNEAQLDKSGLPSDRFFAERPEGSVSTLKIQRTQQEDSAVYLCASSGGQGSNTGELFFGEGSRLTVL.